The rows below give T cell receptor beta chains drawn from one sample of a study of shared clonotypes between healthy human individuals. Assay: immunoSEQ multiplex PCR; the TCRdb copy retains only in-frame clones and omits some. Altogether more than 500,000 clones are present, approximately 95% being singletons, with the ten largest covering over 0.1%. The sample taken for sequencing was naive CD8+ T cells sorted from blood. The receptors were sampled from a woman between 25 and 40 years old in good health. Both conserved end residues are part of each CDR3. Fields, in order: V gene, D gene, clone size, J gene, CDR3 DNA, CDR3 protein. A D gene is named only where the DNA matches it firmly. The listing skips clone size in some rows; elsewhere it reads once, few, many or a size class.

TRBV6-7	.	once	TRBJ1-3	TGTGCCAGCAGTTACTTGAACCCGCGAGGGGCTGGAAACACCATATATTTT	CASSYLNPRGAGNTIYF
TRBV10-2	.	.	TRBJ2-1	TGCGCCAGCAGTGAGGGAGGGTACCATGAGCAGTTCTTC	CASSEGGYHEQFF
TRBV25-1	.	.	TRBJ1-2	TGTGCCAGCAGTGAATTTTCGACTAACTATGGCTACACCTTC	CASSEFSTNYGYTF
TRBV4-1	TRBD1	.	TRBJ1-1	TGCGCCAGCAGCCAAACGACAGGGGCGGGCACTGAAGCTTTCTTT	CASSQTTGAGTEAFF
TRBV5-6	TRBD2	.	TRBJ2-4	TGTGCCAGCTCCGGGACTACAGACCATGGGGCCAAAAACATTCAGTACTTC	CASSGTTDHGAKNIQYF
TRBV16	.	.	TRBJ2-7	TGTGCCAGCAGCGCTACGGACTACGAGCAGTACTTC	CASSATDYEQYF
TRBV23-1	TRBD1	.	TRBJ1-4	TGCGCCAGCAGGCAAACCGGGACAGGGTCTAATGAAAAACTGTTTTTT	CASRQTGTGSNEKLFF
TRBV11-2	.	.	TRBJ2-7	TGTGCCAGCAGCCCCGCGGTCTACGAGCAGTACTTC	CASSPAVYEQYF
TRBV7-9	.	once	TRBJ2-6	TGTGCCAGCAGCTTAGTCGGCGTCGTCTCTGGGGCCAACGTCCTGACTTTC	CASSLVGVVSGANVLTF
TRBV6-1	.	once	TRBJ2-1	TGTGCCAGCAGTGCCTGGGGTGAGGAGCAGTTCTTC	CASSAWGEEQFF
TRBV2	.	.	TRBJ2-1	TGTGCCAGCAGTGATTTTTTTGGTAGTTACAATGAGCAGTTCTTC	CASSDFFGSYNEQFF
TRBV28	.	.	TRBJ1-2	TGTGCCAGCAGCTTCCGGGACCTTACACTCTATGGCTACACCTTC	CASSFRDLTLYGYTF
TRBV21-1	.	.	TRBJ2-7	TGTGCCAGCACCCCAAAGGAGACTAGCGGGAGCTCCTACGAGCAGTACTTC	CASTPKETSGSSYEQYF
TRBV7-9	.	.	TRBJ2-7	TGTGCCAGCACCAATGTTGGTGGTTACGAGCAGTACTTC	CASTNVGGYEQYF
TRBV7-9	.	.	TRBJ2-7	TGTGCCAGCAGCCCCGCGCTAGTAATCGAGCAGTACTTC	CASSPALVIEQYF
TRBV13	TRBD1	.	TRBJ1-2	TGTGCCAGCAGCCAACTACAGGGGCTGGGTGGCTACACCTTC	CASSQLQGLGGYTF
TRBV6-5	.	once	TRBJ1-2	TGTGCCAGCAGCCCCGACGGAGCTAACTATGGCTACACCTTC	CASSPDGANYGYTF
TRBV5-8	TRBD1	.	TRBJ1-2	TGTGCCAGCAGCTTGGGGCAGGGGGCGCGATATGGCTACACCTTC	CASSLGQGARYGYTF
TRBV5-1	TRBD1	.	TRBJ1-1	TGCGCCAGCAGCGCCGGACAGGGGTTGGCGGAAGCTTTCTTT	CASSAGQGLAEAFF
TRBV25-1	.	.	TRBJ2-7	TGTGCCAGCGCTCGACAGGTAAACTCCTACGAGCAGTACTTC	CASARQVNSYEQYF
TRBV29-1	.	.	TRBJ2-7	TGCAGCGTTGAAGGAAGGGCCCCTTACGAGCAGTACTTC	CSVEGRAPYEQYF
TRBV7-9	.	.	TRBJ1-2	TGTGCCAGCAGGGAGGACCTGGGCTATGGCTACACCTTC	CASREDLGYGYTF
TRBV10-3	TRBD2	.	TRBJ2-7	TGTGCCATCAGTGGGGGGACTAGCTCCTACGAGCAGTACTTC	CAISGGTSSYEQYF
TRBV13	TRBD1	.	TRBJ1-6	TGTGCCACCAAGGGACAGGGATTTTCACCCCTCCACTTT	CATKGQGFSPLHF
TRBV6-1	TRBD2	.	TRBJ2-7	TGTGCCAGCAGCGAGGGACTAGCGGGAGGGTACGAGCAGTACTTC	CASSEGLAGGYEQYF
TRBV7-9	TRBD1	.	TRBJ2-5	TGTGCCAGCAGCGAATCCGGGACAGACCATGAGCAGTACTTC	CASSESGTDHEQYF
TRBV5-5	TRBD2	.	TRBJ2-7	TGTGCCAGCAGCTTTTCGGGGGAGGGCCCCTCCTACGAGCAGTACTTC	CASSFSGEGPSYEQYF
TRBV5-4	.	.	TRBJ2-2	TGTGCCAGCAGTTTGATATCCGGGGAGCTGTTTTTT	CASSLISGELFF
TRBV25-1	TRBD1	.	TRBJ1-2	TGTGCCAGCAGTGAATATGACAGGGTCGAAGGCTACACCTTC	CASSEYDRVEGYTF
TRBV5-1	.	.	TRBJ1-1	TGCGCCAGCGGTGGGAACACTGAAGCTTTCTTT	CASGGNTEAFF
TRBV5-6	.	.	TRBJ2-7	TGTGCCAGCAGCCCCTCTTTGGACATAGCCCTCGAGCAGTACTTC	CASSPSLDIALEQYF
TRBV19	.	.	TRBJ2-7	TGTGCCAGTAGTATAGTCCTGACCTACGAGCAGTACTTC	CASSIVLTYEQYF
TRBV7-9	.	.	TRBJ1-5	TGTGCCAGCAGCTCCGATACAGGATGGTGGAATCAGCCCCAGCATTTT	CASSSDTGWWNQPQHF
TRBV4-1	.	.	TRBJ2-5	TGCGCCAGCAGCCAAGGTTGGACAGCGCTACAAGAGACCCAGTACTTC	CASSQGWTALQETQYF
TRBV29-1	TRBD2	.	TRBJ2-5	TGCAGCGTTGACCCTCGGGAGGGACAAGGTACCCAGTACTTC	CSVDPREGQGTQYF
TRBV10-1	.	.	TRBJ2-7	TGCGCCAGCAGTGACCCCGGGACACTCTACGAGCAGTACTTC	CASSDPGTLYEQYF